What follows describes a single TCR beta chain. Sequenced by immunoSEQ multiplex PCR; TCRdb stores in-frame clones only, minus some. The sample table includes around 190,000 clones. These data come from a study of control samples from healthy donors and cancer patients. The CDR3 spans 18 residues. The specimen sequenced was blood. The genes are TRBV21-1 and TRBJ1-5. TRBV21-1 is recorded as a pseudogene. This sequence was found in a woman in her 30s in good health. The CDR3 coding sequence is TGTGCCAGCAGCAAAAAACGGGAGGATGACGGGATCAATCAGCCCCAGCATTTT. Translated: CASSKKREDDGINQPQHF.